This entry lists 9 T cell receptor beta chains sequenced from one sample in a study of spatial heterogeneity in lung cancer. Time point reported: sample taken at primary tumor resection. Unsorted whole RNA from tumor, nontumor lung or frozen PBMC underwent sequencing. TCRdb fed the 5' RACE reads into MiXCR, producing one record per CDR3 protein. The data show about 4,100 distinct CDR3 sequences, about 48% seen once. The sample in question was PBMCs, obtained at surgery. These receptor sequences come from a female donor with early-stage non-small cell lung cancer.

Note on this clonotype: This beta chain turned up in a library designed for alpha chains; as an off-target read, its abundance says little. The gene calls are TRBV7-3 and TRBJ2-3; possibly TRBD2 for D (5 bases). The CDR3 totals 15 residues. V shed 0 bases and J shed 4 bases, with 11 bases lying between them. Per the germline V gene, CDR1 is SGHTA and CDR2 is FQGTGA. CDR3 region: CASSLTSGSADTQYF. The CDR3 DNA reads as TGTGCCAGCAGCTTAACCAGCGGAAGCGCAGATACGCAGTATTTT.

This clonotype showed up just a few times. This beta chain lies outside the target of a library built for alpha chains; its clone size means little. The CDR3 DNA sequence: TGTGCCACAACGAGGGGCCCCTACGAGCAGTACTTC. Translation: CATTRGPYEQYF. This chain uses TRBV28 with TRBJ2-7; the D call may be TRBD1 or TRBD2 (5 bases each). Germline V lookup: CDR1 MDHEN, CDR2 SYDVKM. The V gene lost 10 bases and the J gene lost 2 bases, with 12 bases spanning the gap. The CDR3 consists of 12 residues.

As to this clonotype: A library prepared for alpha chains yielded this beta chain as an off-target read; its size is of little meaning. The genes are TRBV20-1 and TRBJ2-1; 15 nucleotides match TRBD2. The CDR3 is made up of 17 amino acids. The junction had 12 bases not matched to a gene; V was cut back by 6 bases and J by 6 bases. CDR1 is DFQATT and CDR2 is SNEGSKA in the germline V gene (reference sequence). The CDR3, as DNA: TGCAGTGCCACTCAGGGACTAGCGGGGGGCCGGTTCAATGAGCAGTTCTTC. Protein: CSATQGLAGGRFNEQFF.

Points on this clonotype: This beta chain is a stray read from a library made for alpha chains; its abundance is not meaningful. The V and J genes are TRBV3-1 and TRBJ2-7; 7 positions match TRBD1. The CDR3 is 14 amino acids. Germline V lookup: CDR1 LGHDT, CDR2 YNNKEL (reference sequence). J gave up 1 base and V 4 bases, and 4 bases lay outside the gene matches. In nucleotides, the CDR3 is TGTGCCAGCAGCCTTGGGACAGTTTCCTACGAGCAGTACTTC. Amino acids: CASSLGTVSYEQYF.

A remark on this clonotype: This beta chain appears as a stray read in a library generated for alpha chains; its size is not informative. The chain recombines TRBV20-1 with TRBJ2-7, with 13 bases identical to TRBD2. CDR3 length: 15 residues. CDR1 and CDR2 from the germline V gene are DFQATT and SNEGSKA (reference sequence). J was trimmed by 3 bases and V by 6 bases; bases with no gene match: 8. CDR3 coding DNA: TGCAGTGCAAGTACTAGCGGGAGGGCCGACTACGAGCAGTACTTC. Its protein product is CSASTSGRADYEQYF.

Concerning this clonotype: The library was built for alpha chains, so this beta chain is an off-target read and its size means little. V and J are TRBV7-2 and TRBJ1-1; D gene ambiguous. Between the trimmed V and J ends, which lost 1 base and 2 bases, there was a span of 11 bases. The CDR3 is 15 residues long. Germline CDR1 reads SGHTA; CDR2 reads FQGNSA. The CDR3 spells CASSLEARSNTEAFF. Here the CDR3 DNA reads TGTGCCAGCAGCTTAGAAGCCAGAAGCAACACTGAAGCTTTCTTT.

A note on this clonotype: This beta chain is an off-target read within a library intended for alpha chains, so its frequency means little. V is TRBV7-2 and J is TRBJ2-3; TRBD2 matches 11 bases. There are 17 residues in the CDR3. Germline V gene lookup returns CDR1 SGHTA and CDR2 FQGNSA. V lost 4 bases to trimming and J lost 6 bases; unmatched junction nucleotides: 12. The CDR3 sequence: CASSSLAGGPHWDTQYF. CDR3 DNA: TGTGCCAGCAGCTCCTTAGCGGGAGGGCCCCATTGGGATACGCAGTATTTT.

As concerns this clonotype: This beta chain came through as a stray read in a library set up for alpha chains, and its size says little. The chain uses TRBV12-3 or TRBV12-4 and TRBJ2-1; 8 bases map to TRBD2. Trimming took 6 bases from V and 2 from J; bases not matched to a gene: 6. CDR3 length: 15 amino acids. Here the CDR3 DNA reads TGTGCCAGCAGGCTAACTAGCGGCCCCTACAATGAGCAGTTCTTC. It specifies CASRLTSGPYNEQFF.

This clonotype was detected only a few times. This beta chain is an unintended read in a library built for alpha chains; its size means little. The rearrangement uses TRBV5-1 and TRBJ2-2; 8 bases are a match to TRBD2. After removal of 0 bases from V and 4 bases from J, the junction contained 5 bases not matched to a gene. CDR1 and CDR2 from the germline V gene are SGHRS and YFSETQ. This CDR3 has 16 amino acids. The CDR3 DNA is TGCGCCAGCAGCTTGGTCGGGACTAGTGCCACCGGGGAGCTGTTTTTT. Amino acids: CASSLVGTSATGELFF.